This TCR beta chain was recorded in a study of T cell repertoires in cytomegalovirus infection. On the study more broadly: TCR beta signatures that were public indicated CMV infection and matching HLA type. Overall study results and limits: Summed frequency of shared TCR beta families picked out CMV carriers who also had the relevant HLA. The study found HLA-C-restricted CMV-specific TCR beta clonotypes dominating the ex vivo response.

This CDR3 is 15 amino acids long. Trimming removed 0 bases at V and 4 bases at J, with 12 bases between. Germline values: CDR1 MNHEY, CDR2 SMNVEV (reference sequence). As regards this clonotype: No antigen is known for it.

TCRdb reanalysed the reads using MiXCR and keeps one entry per CDR3 protein. In the table there are some 900,000 distinct CDR3 sequences, roughly 33% of which are singletons. The clonotype originates from a human donor in good health (CMV status not recorded). Some clones in this sample may be carry-over from other donors' samples. The material sequenced was cultured CD8+ T cells from PBMCs, taken from culture after CMV antigen stimulation. The V and J genes are TRBV27 and TRBJ1-2; no firm D call. The chain's CDR3 is CASSLSGQPPYGYTF. Written as DNA, the CDR3 is TGTGCCAGCAGTTTATCGGGTCAGCCCCCCTATGGCTACACCTTC.